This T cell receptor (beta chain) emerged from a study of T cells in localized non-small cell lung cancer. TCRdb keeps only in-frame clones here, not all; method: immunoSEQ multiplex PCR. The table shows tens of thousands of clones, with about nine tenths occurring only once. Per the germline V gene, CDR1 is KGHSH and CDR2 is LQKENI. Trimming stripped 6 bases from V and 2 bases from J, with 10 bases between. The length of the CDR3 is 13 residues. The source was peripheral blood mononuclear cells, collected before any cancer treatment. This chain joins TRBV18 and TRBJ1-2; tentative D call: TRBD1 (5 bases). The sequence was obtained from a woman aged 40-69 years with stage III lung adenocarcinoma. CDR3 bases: TGTGCCAGCTCTGAGACAGTAAACTATGGCTACACCTTC. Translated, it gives CASSETVNYGYTF.